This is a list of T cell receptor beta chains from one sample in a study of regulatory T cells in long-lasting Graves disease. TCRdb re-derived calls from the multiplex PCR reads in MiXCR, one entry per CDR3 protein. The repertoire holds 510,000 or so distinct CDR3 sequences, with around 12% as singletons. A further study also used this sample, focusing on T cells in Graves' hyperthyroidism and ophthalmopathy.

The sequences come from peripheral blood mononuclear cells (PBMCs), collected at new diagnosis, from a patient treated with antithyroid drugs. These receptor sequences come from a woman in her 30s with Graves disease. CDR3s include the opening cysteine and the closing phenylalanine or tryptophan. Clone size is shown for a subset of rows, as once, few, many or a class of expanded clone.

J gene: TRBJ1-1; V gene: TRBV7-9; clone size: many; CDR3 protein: CASSFRGKQNTEAFF
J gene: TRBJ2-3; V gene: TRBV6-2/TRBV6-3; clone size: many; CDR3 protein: CASSAPGPVGDTQYF
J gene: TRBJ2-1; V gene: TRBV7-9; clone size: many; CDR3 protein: CASGYERNEQFF
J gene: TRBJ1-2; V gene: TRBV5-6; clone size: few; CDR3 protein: CASSLVARVVNYGYTF
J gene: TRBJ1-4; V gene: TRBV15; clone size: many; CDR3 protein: CATSRGGMQNEKLFF
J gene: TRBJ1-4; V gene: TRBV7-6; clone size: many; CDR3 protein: CASTLRAGDEKLFF
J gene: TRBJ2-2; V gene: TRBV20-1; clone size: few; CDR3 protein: CSAASRIRSLGTGELFF
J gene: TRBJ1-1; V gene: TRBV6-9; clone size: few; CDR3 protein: CASSVFVTLKAFF
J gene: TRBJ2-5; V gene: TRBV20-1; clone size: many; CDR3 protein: CSAFRPGGETQYF
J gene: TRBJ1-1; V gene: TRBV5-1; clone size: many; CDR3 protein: CASSLYGDTEAFF
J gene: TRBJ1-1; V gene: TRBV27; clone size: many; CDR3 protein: CASSLFPESNTEAFF
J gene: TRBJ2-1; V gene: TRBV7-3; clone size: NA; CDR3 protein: CASSLGASGNEQFF
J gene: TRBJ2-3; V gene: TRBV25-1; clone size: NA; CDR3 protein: CASSELEGRGTQYF
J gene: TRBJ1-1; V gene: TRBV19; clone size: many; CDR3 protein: CASTRGSVLNTEAFF
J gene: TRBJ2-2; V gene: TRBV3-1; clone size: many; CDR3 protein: CASRQAGELFF
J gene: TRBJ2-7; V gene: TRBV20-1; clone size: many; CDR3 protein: CSALGHLGRNEQYF